These 3 T cell receptor beta chains share one sample of origin, sequenced in a study of blood T cell repertoires in COVID-19. Produced via immunoSEQ multiplex PCR; TCRdb's table is partial and in-frame only. The sample holds roughly 110,000 clones, around nine tenths seen once. Sequences were obtained from peripheral blood. Source of these receptors: a woman aged 25 to 45 with acute or convalescent COVID-19.

The chain combines TRBV28 with TRBJ1-1, with D uncertain. Germline assignment: CDR1 MDHEN and CDR2 SYDVKM. Trimming took off 4 bases at V and 4 bases at J, with 19 bases between the two ends. The CDR3 is 16 residues long. The CDR3 loop is CASSSYNRVRGTEAFF. CDR3 sequence (DNA): TGTGCCAGCAGTTCGTATAACCGGGTCCGGGGCACTGAAGCTTTCTTT.

V and J are TRBV7-2 and TRBJ2-7, with 7 bases lining up with TRBD2. Germline values: CDR1 SGHTA, CDR2 FQGNSA. V gave up 0 bases and J gave up 2 bases; unmatched junction bases: 7. This CDR3 is 16 amino acids long. The CDR3 spells CASSLANAGVTYEQYF. In DNA, the CDR3 is TGTGCCAGCAGCTTAGCCAACGCGGGGGTGACCTACGAGCAGTACTTC. The whole variable domain, filled in from reference TRBV7-2 and TRBJ2-7, reads GAGVSQSPSNKVTEKGKDVELRCDPISGHTALYWYRQSLGQGLEFLIYFQGNSAPDKSGLPSDRFSAERTGGSVSTLTIQRTQQEDSAVYLCASSLANAGVTYEQYFGPGTRLTVT.

The chain combines TRBV11-2 with TRBJ2-3, with D perhaps matching TRBD1 (6 bases). The length of the CDR3 is 15 residues. V lost 1 base, J lost 5 bases, and 13 bases lay in between. Germline loops: CDR1 SGHAT, CDR2 FQNNGV. CDR3 bases: TGTGCCAGCAGCTTAGGGGGGCGGTTGGTAGATACGCAGTATTTT. It specifies CASSLGGRLVDTQYF.